This passage covers 10 T cell receptor beta chains from one sample sequenced in a study of CD8 T cells in Susac syndrome. A quantity of about 0.5 to 1 ug RNA underwent reverse transcription using random hexamers. TCRdb redid the calling of the immunoSEQ multiplex PCR reads with MiXCR, one entry per CDR3 protein. The sample records some 300,000 distinct CDR3 sequences, around 89% being singletons. Sequences were obtained from CD8+ T cells from PBMCs. The receptors were gathered from a human donor with multiple sclerosis.

The rearrangement joins TRBV27 to TRBJ2-7; D is possibly TRBD1 or TRBD2 (5 bases each). V was cut by 2 bases and J by 0 bases, with 14 bases left in between. CDR3 length: 16 residues. Germline V CDR1 and CDR2: MNHEY, SMNVEV (reference sequence). The CDR3 nucleotides read TGTGCCAGCAGTTTAAGTGCCGGGGCAGGCTCCTACGAGCAGTACTTC. This codes for CASSLSAGAGSYEQYF.

The J gene is TRBJ2-1, the V gene TRBV4-1; 9 positions agree with TRBD1. The V gene's germline CDR1 is MGHRA and CDR2 YSYEKL. The CDR3 spans 17 residues. V lost 2 bases to trimming and J lost 6 bases; unmatched junction nucleotides: 11. The CDR3 spells CASSQPLQGARFNEQFF. The CDR3 nucleotides read TGCGCCAGCAGCCAACCTTTACAGGGGGCAAGATTCAATGAGCAGTTCTTC.

The V gene is TRBV6-2 or TRBV6-3, the J gene TRBJ2-7; D perhaps matches TRBD2 (5 bases). The CDR3 extends over 14 amino acids. The V and J ends lost 5 bases and 2 bases respectively, with 13 bases between them. The V gene's germline CDR1 is MNHEY and CDR2 SVGEGT. For the CDR3, the DNA is TGTGCCAGCAGTCCGATCGGGATCACCTACGAGCAGTACTTC. As protein: CASSPIGITYEQYF.

V is TRBV27 and J is TRBJ2-6, with unresolved D. The germline gives CDR1 MNHEY, CDR2 SMNVEV (reference sequence). CDR3 length: 17 residues. V lost 4 bases, J lost 0 bases, and 13 bases lay in between. CDR3 DNA sequence: TGTGCCAGCAGTTCACGTAAGCCGGACTCTGGGGCCAACGTCCTGACTTTC. The encoded protein is CASSSRKPDSGANVLTF.

The V and J genes are TRBV6-5 and TRBJ2-7; tentative D call: TRBD1 (6 bases). CDR1 is MNHEY, CDR2 SVGAGI, per germline. This CDR3 is 12 amino acids long. V gave up 2 bases and J gave up 7 bases, with 9 bases separating them. For the CDR3, the DNA is TGTGCCAGCAGTTACCAAGGGGGAGAGCAGTACTTC. Protein product: CASSYQGGEQYF.

V and J are TRBV4-2 and TRBJ2-2; 9 bases map to TRBD2. The V gene's germline CDR1 is LGHNA and CDR2 YNFKEQ. This CDR3 spans 17 amino acids. V lost 0 bases, J lost 5 bases, and 7 bases stayed unmatched. The CDR3 loop reads CASSQDLLAGRTGELFF. DNA of the CDR3: TGTGCCAGCAGCCAAGATTTGCTAGCGGGACGAACCGGGGAGCTGTTTTTT.

The chain recombines TRBV6-2 or TRBV6-3 with TRBJ2-5; D uncertain. V lost 0 bases and J lost 7, with 3 bases in between. The CDR3 is 11 residues long. The germline gives CDR1 MNHEY, CDR2 SVGEGT. CDR3 nucleotide sequence: TGTGCCAGCAGTTACTCGGGGACCCAGTACTTC. It is translated as CASSYSGTQYF.

V is TRBV20-1 and J is TRBJ2-7; D possibly uses TRBD1 or TRBD2 (6 bases each). The V end was cut by 7 bases, the J end by 3 bases, with 19 bases between. Looked up from germline, CDR1 is DFQATT and CDR2 is SNEGSKA (reference sequence). This CDR3 spans 14 amino acids. The DNA of the CDR3 is TGCAGTGAGAAAAGGGGGAGGATCAACTACGAGCAGTACTTC. This gives the protein CSEKRGRINYEQYF.

The chain joins TRBV9 to TRBJ1-1; D gene ambiguous. The CDR3 is made up of 15 amino acids. In germline, CDR1 is SGDLS, CDR2 YYNGEE. Trimming removed 2 bases at V and 0 bases at J, with 11 bases between. The CDR3 sequence is CASSVQAAMNTEAFF. The CDR3 bases are TGTGCCAGCAGCGTTCAGGCAGCTATGAACACTGAAGCTTTCTTT.

The genes are TRBV28 and TRBJ2-3; TRBD1 matches at 9 bases. This CDR3 is 15 amino acids long. With 4 bases clipped from V and 1 base from J, the junction kept 3 bases outside the gene matches. Germline values: CDR1 MDHEN, CDR2 SYDVKM. The CDR3 DNA follows: TGTGCCAGCAGTTCTAGGACAGGGGGCACAGATACGCAGTATTTT. It specifies CASSSRTGGTDTQYF.